The 26 T cell receptor beta chains reported below all come from one sample, sequenced in a study of blood T cell repertoires in COVID-19. The assay was immunoSEQ multiplex PCR, and TCRdb's table has in-frame clones only and misses some. The sample records about 180,000 clones, 70% to 90% being singletons. Input material: peripheral blood. The receptor set was obtained from a young woman with acute or convalescent COVID-19.

The chain employs TRBV6-1 and TRBJ2-7, with D perhaps TRBD1 (5 bases). Trimming removed 4 bases from V and 0 bases from J, with 16 bases in between. This CDR3 comprises 16 residues. Per the germline V gene, CDR1 is MNHNS and CDR2 is SASEGT. CDR3 sequence (DNA): TGTGCCAGCAGTGGACGCATGACAGATAGCTCCTACGAGCAGTACTTC. Protein: CASSGRMTDSSYEQYF.

The chain is built from TRBV5-6 and TRBJ2-1; D is unclear. This CDR3 spans 11 amino acids. Germline V lookup: CDR1 SGHDT, CDR2 YYEEEE. Trimming pared 1 base from V and 10 bases from J, leaving 6 bases between. CDR3 residues: CASSLRREQFF. CDR3 coding DNA: TGTGCCAGCAGCTTGAGGCGGGAGCAGTTCTTC.

This clone came up once. V is TRBV13 and J is TRBJ2-1, with 13 bases matching TRBD2. In germline, CDR1 is PRHDT, CDR2 FYEKMQ (reference sequence). Trimming took 2 bases from V and 7 from J; bases not matched to a gene: 11. This CDR3 is built from 18 residues. In DNA form, the CDR3 reads TGTGCCAGCAGCTTACATACTAGCGGGAGGGCCTGGACGAATGAGCAGTTCTTC. Amino acid sequence: CASSLHTSGRAWTNEQFF.

The chain links TRBV5-4 to TRBJ2-7; 10 nucleotides agree with TRBD2. V was clipped by 3 bases and J by 6 bases; unmatched bases: 12. Germline loops: CDR1 SGHNT, CDR2 YYREEE (reference sequence). The CDR3 extends over 16 amino acids. CDR3 sequence reads: CASSSLAGGRQSEQYF. CDR3 nucleotides: TGTGCCAGCAGCTCTTTAGCGGGAGGCCGCCAGTCCGAGCAGTACTTC.

This clone was found a few times. The DNA of the CDR3 is TGTGCCTCGAAATCCACCCGACAGGGGGCTTCTGAAGCTTTCTTT. Its protein is CASKSTRQGASEAFF. This chain uses TRBV6-5 with TRBJ1-1; 10 nucleotides line up with TRBD1. Germline V gene sequence: CDR1 MNHEY, CDR2 SVGAGI. V shed 11 bases, J shed 6 bases, and the junction held 15 bases outside the gene matches. This CDR3 has 15 amino acids.

The chain has TRBV6-5 and TRBJ2-7; a possible D gene is TRBD2 (5 bases). The CDR3 spans 12 residues. V was shortened by 6 bases and J by 8 bases, with 14 bases between the two germline ends. The germline CDR1 and CDR2 sequences are MNHEY and SVGAGI. CDR3 bases: TGTGCCAGCAGCTTTCACGGGGATAAGCAGTACTTC. Encoded protein: CASSFHGDKQYF.

The table lists this clone with a count of one. The chain employs TRBV28 and TRBJ1-1, with 8 nucleotides matching TRBD1. The CDR3 runs 18 residues. Germline V gene sequence: CDR1 MDHEN, CDR2 SYDVKM. V lost 3 bases and J lost 4; bases outside the gene matches: 16. CDR3 sequence (DNA): TGTGCCAGCAGTTTTTTGAGAGGACAGGGCATTTTAGGCACTGAAGCTTTCTTT. As protein: CASSFLRGQGILGTEAFF.

The rearrangement joins TRBV7-9 to TRBJ1-4; TRBD1 agrees at 8 bases. There are 15 residues in the CDR3. Germline values: CDR1 SEHNR, CDR2 FQNEAQ (reference sequence). Trimming took 2 bases from V and 8 from J; bases not matched to a gene: 7. This CDR3 is CASSLSSGGNEKLFF. The DNA of the CDR3 is TGTGCCAGCAGCTTATCATCAGGGGGCAACGAAAAACTGTTTTTT.

With regard to this clone: Compared with germline, one end of the junction differs, possibly owing to a read error. V usage is TRBV6-5 and J usage is TRBJ1-6, with TRBD1 matching 7 bases. The CDR3 sequence is 13 residues long. Germline V gives CDR1 MNHEY, CDR2 SVGAGI. CDR3 sequence reads: CAGRGTDNSPLHF. The CDR3 DNA follows: TGTGCCGGCAGAGGGACAGATAATTCACCCCTCCACTTT.

CDR3 loop: CASTRTRLAHYEQYF. CDR3 nucleotide sequence: TGTGCCAGCACCCGAACTAGGCTAGCGCACTACGAGCAGTACTTC. V is TRBV3-1 (or the pseudogene TRBV3-2) and J is TRBJ2-7, with D possibly matching TRBD2 (6 bases). The ends were cut back, 7 bases at V and 3 bases at J, with 19 bases in the middle. The CDR3 totals 15 residues. The germline V gene has CDR1 LGHDT and CDR2 YNNKEL (reference sequence).

The rearrangement joins TRBV27 to TRBJ2-5, with D perhaps TRBD2 (5 bases). Germline-derived CDR1 and CDR2 are MNHEY and SMNVEV (reference sequence). The V and J ends lost 6 bases and 0 bases respectively, with 11 bases between them. The CDR3 has 14 residues. The CDR3 coding sequence is TGTGCCAGCAGGCGGGTCTCGTACCAAGAGACCCAGTACTTC. It specifies CASRRVSYQETQYF.

The chain joins TRBV7-8 to TRBJ1-5, with 7 bases lining up with TRBD1. V was clipped by 5 bases and J by 5 bases; unmatched bases: 3. This CDR3 comprises 13 residues. Germline CDR1 and CDR2: SGHVS and FQNEAQ. The CDR3 protein is CASSKGADQPQHF. The CDR3 DNA follows: TGTGCCAGCAGCAAGGGGGCCGATCAGCCCCAGCATTTT.

This chain links TRBV3-1 (or the pseudogene TRBV3-2) with TRBJ1-6; unclear D gene. V gave up 1 base and J gave up 8 bases, with 6 bases separating them. The CDR3 has 13 residues. CDR1 LGHDT and CDR2 YNNKEL come from the germline V gene (reference sequence). The DNA for the CDR3 is TGTGCCAGCAGCCAAGTGCGAGATTCACCCCTCCACTTT. Its protein product is CASSQVRDSPLHF.

The chain uses TRBV7-2 and TRBJ2-1, with TRBD2 identical over 8 bases. Looked up from germline, CDR1 is SGHTA and CDR2 is FQGNSA. This CDR3 is built from 15 residues. V was clipped by 1 base and J by 4 bases; unmatched bases: 3. Here the CDR3 reads CASSLVGGRYNEQFF. The DNA for the CDR3 is TGTGCCAGCAGCTTAGTTGGCGGGAGGTACAATGAGCAGTTCTTC.

The V and J genes are TRBV7-9 and TRBJ1-2; tentatively, D is TRBD1 (5 bases). Deletions cut 5 bases from V and 7 bases from J, with 23 bases between. The CDR3 runs 16 residues. CDR1 SEHNR and CDR2 FQNEAQ come from the germline V gene (reference sequence). The CDR3 reads CASSPRVGAARFGYTF. CDR3 coding DNA: TGTGCCAGCAGCCCTAGAGTTGGGGCAGCAAGGTTTGGCTACACCTTC.

The V call is TRBV4-2, the J call TRBJ1-1; D is possibly TRBD1 (5 bases). The V end was cut by 3 bases, the J end by 3 bases, with 11 bases between. The CDR3 runs 14 residues. Germline loops: CDR1 LGHNA, CDR2 YNFKEQ. In nucleotides, the CDR3 is TGTGCCAGCAGCCAGGAAAGGGGATACACTGAAGCTTTCTTT. Residues: CASSQERGYTEAFF.

The chain carries TRBV15 and TRBJ2-1, with D possibly matching TRBD2 (5 bases). V shed 3 bases and J shed 3 bases, with 9 bases lying between them. Germline V lookup: CDR1 LNHNV, CDR2 YYDKDF (reference sequence). This CDR3 has 14 residues. This CDR3 reads CATSRGGSYNEQFF. For the CDR3, the DNA is TGTGCCACCAGCAGGGGTGGGAGCTACAATGAGCAGTTCTTC.

J is TRBJ1-1 and V is TRBV5-4; no clear D gene. V lost 0 bases, J lost 10 bases, and 10 bases lay in between. Germline CDR1 reads SGHNT; CDR2 reads YYREEE (reference sequence). There are 12 residues in the CDR3. The CDR3 coding sequence is TGTGCCAGCAGCTTGGGAGGGAAGGGAGCTTTCTTT. The encoded protein is CASSLGGKGAFF.

Here the CDR3 reads CASSPGVQGNQPQHF. CDR3 DNA sequence: TGTGCCAGCAGCCCTGGGGTTCAGGGGAATCAGCCCCAGCATTTT. The rearrangement uses TRBV5-6 and TRBJ1-5, with a possible D match to TRBD1 (6 bases). V lost 4 bases and J lost 4, with 15 bases in between. In germline, CDR1 is SGHDT, CDR2 YYEEEE. The CDR3 contains 15 residues.

This clone was observed a single time. The rearrangement uses TRBV24-1 and TRBJ2-7; TRBD2 aligns across 9 bases. The CDR3 has 15 amino acids. The J segment lost 5 bases and the V segment lost 4 bases, leaving 8 bases of the junction unmatched. Looked up from germline, CDR1 is KGHDR and CDR2 is SFDVKD. CDR3 protein: CATSDSLAGYHEQYF. The CDR3 region has the DNA TGTGCCACCAGTGACTCACTAGCGGGCTATCACGAGCAGTACTTC.

This clone was picked up one time. This rearrangement joins TRBV7-2 to TRBJ1-2; 7 bases line up with TRBD1. Germline CDR1 and CDR2: SGHTA and FQGNSA. The trim removed 1 base at V and 3 bases at J, leaving 5 bases unmatched. The CDR3 has 15 residues. DNA of the CDR3: TGTGCCAGCAGCTTAGAGTACGACAGGGACTATGGCTACACCTTC. It yields the protein CASSLEYDRDYGYTF.

The chain employs TRBV18 and TRBJ1-6, with TRBD1 matching 10 bases. V was pared by 3 bases and J by 9 bases, with 5 bases of the junction left unmatched. The CDR3 extends over 15 amino acids. Germline V gives CDR1 KGHSH, CDR2 LQKENI. The CDR3 spells CASSPGRDRGSPLHF. CDR3 sequence (DNA): TGTGCCAGCTCACCTGGAAGGGACAGGGGTTCACCCCTCCACTTT.

The V and J genes are TRBV24-1 and TRBJ2-3; 13 bases are shared with TRBD2. The CDR3 totals 16 residues. The J segment lost 5 bases and the V segment lost 4 bases, leaving 5 bases of the junction unmatched. In germline, CDR1 is KGHDR, CDR2 SFDVKD. In nucleotides, the CDR3 is TGTGCCACCAGTGAGCCCGGACTAGCGGGAGTAGATACGCAGTATTTT. Translation: CATSEPGLAGVDTQYF.

The chain carries TRBV5-1 and TRBJ2-7; 8 bases align to TRBD1. With 0 bases clipped from V and 5 bases from J, the junction kept 4 bases outside the gene matches. Per germline, CDR1 SGHRS and CDR2 YFSETQ. The CDR3 is made up of 14 amino acids. CDR3 amino acids: CASSLAQTGDEQYF. The CDR3 coding sequence is TGCGCCAGCAGCTTGGCGCAGACAGGGGACGAGCAGTACTTC.

The chain carries TRBV2 and TRBJ2-1, with D perhaps matching TRBD2 (6 bases). Germline values: CDR1 SNHLY, CDR2 FYNNEI. V was trimmed by 6 bases and J by 8 bases, leaving 11 bases between them. This CDR3 is built from 12 residues. CDR3 protein: CASREGGYEQFF. DNA for the CDR3: TGTGCCAGCAGGGAGGGTGGCTATGAGCAGTTCTTC. Together with reference TRBV2 and TRBJ2-1, the CDR3 gives the full variable domain: EPEVTQTPSHQVTQMGQEVILRCVPISNHLYFYWYRQILGQKVEFLVSFYNNEISEKSEIFDDQFSVERPDGSNFTLKIRSTKLEDSAMYFCASREGGYEQFFGPGTRLTVL.

This chain connects TRBV2 to TRBJ2-2; D ambiguous. CDR3 size: 13 residues. The germline gives CDR1 SNHLY, CDR2 FYNNEI. Deletions cut 3 bases from V and 4 bases from J, with 6 bases between. This CDR3 reads CASSEEFTGELFF. CDR3 nucleotides: TGTGCCAGCAGTGAGGAGTTCACCGGGGAGCTGTTTTTT.